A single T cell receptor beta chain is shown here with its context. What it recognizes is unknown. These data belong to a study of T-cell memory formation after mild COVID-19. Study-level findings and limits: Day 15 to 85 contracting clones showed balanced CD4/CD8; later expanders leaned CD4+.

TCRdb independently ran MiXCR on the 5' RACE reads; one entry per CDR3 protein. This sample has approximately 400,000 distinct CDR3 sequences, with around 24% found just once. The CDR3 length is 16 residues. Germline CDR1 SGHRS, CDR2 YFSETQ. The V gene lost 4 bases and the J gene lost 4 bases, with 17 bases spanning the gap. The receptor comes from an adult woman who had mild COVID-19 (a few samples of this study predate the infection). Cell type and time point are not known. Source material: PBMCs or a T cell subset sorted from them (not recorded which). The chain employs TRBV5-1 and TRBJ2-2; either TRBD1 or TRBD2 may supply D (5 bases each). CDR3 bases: TGCGCCAGCAGCCTGCCCGGGGCTGGGAGCACCGGGGAGCTGTTTTTT. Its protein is CASSLPGAGSTGELFF.